A selection of T cell receptor beta chains follows, all from one sample in a study of regulatory T cells in long-lasting Graves disease. TCRdb redid the calling of the multiplex PCR reads with MiXCR, one entry per CDR3 protein. The sample includes roughly 300,000 distinct CDR3 sequences, less than 20% of them seen just once. The source material was peripheral blood mononuclear cells (PBMCs), sampled when the disease was refractory, from a patient treated with antithyroid drugs. These receptors all stem from a female donor with Graves disease. CDR3s include the opening cysteine and the closing phenylalanine or tryptophan. The D gene is left open where the match is weak. The size entry is marked missing in some rows and otherwise reads once, few, many or a size class.

cdr3_nt cdr3_aa v_call d_call j_call clone_size
TGCAGTGCCCACCTCCTCGGGGTCTACGAGCAGTACTTC CSAHLLGVYEQYF TRBV20-1 . TRBJ2-7 many
TGTGCCAGCAGTTACAGGGGTTATAATTCACCCCTCCACTTT CASSYRGYNSPLHF TRBV6-5 . TRBJ1-6 many
TGTGCCAGCAGGTCGGACAGGGACGCTGAAGCTTTCTTT CASRSDRDAEAFF TRBV25-1 TRBD1 TRBJ1-1 many
TGTGCCAGCAGTTACTCACAGGGGGCTAGGGACACCGGGGAGCTGTTTTTT CASSYSQGARDTGELFF TRBV6-5 TRBD1 TRBJ2-2 .
TGTGCCAGCACCCTATGGGGGAACGAGCAGTACTTC CASTLWGNEQYF TRBV2 . TRBJ2-7 many
TGTGCCAGCAGCCACCTGGGGAGGGACACTGAAGCTTTCTTT CASSHLGRDTEAFF TRBV16 . TRBJ1-1 many
TGTGCCAATTGGGACGGATCCTATGGCTACACCTTC CANWDGSYGYTF TRBV7-9 . TRBJ1-2 many
TGTGCCAGCAGACGACAGGGAGGGACCCAGTACTTC CASRRQGGTQYF TRBV6-1 . TRBJ2-5 many
TGTGCCAGCAGCTTAGGGGACAGGGGATGGTACGAGCAGTACTTC CASSLGDRGWYEQYF TRBV7-9 TRBD1 TRBJ2-7 few
TGTGCCAGCAGTTTGGGCAGGAGTCTTCTCTCTGGGGCCAACGTCCTGACTTTC CASSLGRSLLSGANVLTF TRBV12-3/TRBV12-4 . TRBJ2-6 many
TGTGCCAGCAGCCTAGGGACAGGGGGGAATGAAAAACTGTTTTTT CASSLGTGGNEKLFF TRBV2 TRBD1 TRBJ1-4 .
TGTGCCAGCAGCCAAGCGGGTGGGGGCTCTGGAAACACCATATATTTT CASSQAGGGSGNTIYF TRBV3-1 . TRBJ1-3 few
TGTGCCAGCAGCCAGCGGGGTAGCGGGAGCCTTGGGCAGTTCTTC CASSQRGSGSLGQFF TRBV3-1 TRBD2 TRBJ2-1 few
TGTGCCAGCAGCTTGGAGGTAAAGGCTAACTATGGCTACACCTTC CASSLEVKANYGYTF TRBV5-6 . TRBJ1-2 .
TGTGCCAGCAGCTTAGAGGGGCCTTGGGACAGGAGAACGGTAGCCAAAAACATTCAGTACTTC CASSLEGPWDRRTVAKNIQYF TRBV7-2 TRBD1 TRBJ2-4 .
TGTGCCAGCAGGGGACAGAATAATTCACCCCTCCACTTT CASRGQNNSPLHF TRBV12-3/TRBV12-4 TRBD1 TRBJ1-6 many
TGTGCCAGCAGCTCACCGGGACAGTCCTACGAGCAGTACTTC CASSSPGQSYEQYF TRBV7-8 TRBD1 TRBJ2-7 many
TGCGCCAGCAGATTCAATCAGCCCCAGCATTTT CASRFNQPQHF TRBV10-1 . TRBJ1-5 many
TGTGCCAGCAGTGAAGCGCTGGGAGGGACAGGGAGAAACTATGGCTACACCTTC CASSEALGGTGRNYGYTF TRBV2 TRBD1 TRBJ1-2 many
TGTGCCACGACCCCCTCGGGTCAGCCCCAGCATTTT CATTPSGQPQHF TRBV2 . TRBJ1-5 many
TGTGCCAGCTCACCAGAGACAGGGACCGGAGAGCAGTACTTC CASSPETGTGEQYF TRBV18 TRBD1 TRBJ2-7 many
TGCGCCAGCAGCTTGGTACAGGGGAAGCATTTGTATCGGGAAAAACTGTTTTTT CASSLVQGKHLYREKLFF TRBV5-1 TRBD1 TRBJ1-4 few
TGTGCCAGCACCCGGGGCGGATATCAGCCCCAGCATTTT CASTRGGYQPQHF TRBV6-2/TRBV6-3 . TRBJ1-5 .
TGTGCCACCAGTGGGGACAGGGGATCGAACTACAATGAGCAGTTCTTC CATSGDRGSNYNEQFF TRBV24-1 TRBD1 TRBJ2-1 once
TGTGCCAGCAGCTTAATAGCGGGGGACAGCTCAAAAGAGACCCAGTACTTC CASSLIAGDSSKETQYF TRBV7-9 TRBD2 TRBJ2-5 many
TGTGCCAGCAGTGAGTCACAGGGGCTATTCAATCAGCCCCAGCATTTT CASSESQGLFNQPQHF TRBV6-2/TRBV6-3 TRBD1 TRBJ1-5 many
TGTGCCAGCAGTGATATGGACAGGGTCCATAGCAATCAGCCCCAGCATTTT CASSDMDRVHSNQPQHF TRBV28 TRBD1 TRBJ1-5 many
TGTGCCTGGACCACCAAAACAGGGGCCAACCAGCCCCAGCATTTT CAWTTKTGANQPQHF TRBV30 TRBD1 TRBJ1-5 .
TGTGCTAGTGGTTTGGTAAACAATGGGCAGCAGTACTTC CASGLVNNGQQYF TRBV12-5 . TRBJ2-7 .
TGTGCCAGCAGCTTTTATCCTGAGCCAGGCAACACCGGGGAGCTGTTTTTT CASSFYPEPGNTGELFF TRBV7-9 . TRBJ2-2 .
TGTGCCAGCAGCTTAACAGGGGGAAACATTCAGTACTTC CASSLTGGNIQYF TRBV7-9 TRBD1 TRBJ2-4 few
TGTGCCAGCAGCTCAGCAGGGGGCTTCTATGGCTACACCTTC CASSSAGGFYGYTF TRBV5-5 TRBD1 TRBJ1-2 few
TGCAGCGCAGAAACAGGGGAGAGGCGGTACTTC CSAETGERRYF TRBV29-1 TRBD1 TRBJ2-7 few
TGTGCCAGTAGTACGCCCTGGGACAGGGGCTTCTCTAACTATGGCTACACCTTC CASSTPWDRGFSNYGYTF TRBV19 TRBD1 TRBJ1-2 .
TGCGCCAGCAGCTTGGAGGGAAGAGGCAGGGAGACCCAGTACTTC CASSLEGRGRETQYF TRBV5-1 . TRBJ2-5 .
TGCAGTGCTAGATTCGGGGTCCTCCACTTT CSARFGVLHF TRBV20-1 . TRBJ1-6 many
TGTGCCTGGAGTGTTCGGGGTCGGAACACCGGGGAGCTGTTTTTT CAWSVRGRNTGELFF TRBV30 . TRBJ2-2 many
TGTGCCAGCAGTGGACAGGGGGCTCGGGGCCAGCCCCAGCATTTT CASSGQGARGQPQHF TRBV2 TRBD1 TRBJ1-5 many
TGCAGTGCTAGAGGAGCGGGAGTGTCCTTTGTGAACACCGGGGAGCTGTTTTTT CSARGAGVSFVNTGELFF TRBV20-1 TRBD2 TRBJ2-2 few
TGTGCCAGCAGCTTAATGGCGGAGAACACTGAAGCTTTCTTT CASSLMAENTEAFF TRBV7-3 . TRBJ1-1 few
TGTGCCAGCACAGCGGGACAGGGCAATTCACCCCTCCACTTT CASTAGQGNSPLHF TRBV3-1 TRBD1 TRBJ1-6 .
TGTGCCAGCAGCTTACCGACTGGGACGCACACCGGGGAGCTGTTTTTT CASSLPTGTHTGELFF TRBV7-2 . TRBJ2-2 many
TGTGCCAGCAGCCGGAAGATCAACACTGAAGCTTTCTTT CASSRKINTEAFF TRBV27 . TRBJ1-1 few
TGTGCCAGCAGTCCGGATAGTAATTCACCCCTCCACTTT CASSPDSNSPLHF TRBV18 . TRBJ1-6 few
TGTGCCACCAGTGATTTGAGAAAGTCCTACAATGAGCAGTTCTTC CATSDLRKSYNEQFF TRBV24-1 . TRBJ2-1 .
TGTGCCAGTAGTGAACCCGGGACAGGGGTCAATCAGCCCCAGCATTTT CASSEPGTGVNQPQHF TRBV19 TRBD1 TRBJ1-5 .
TGCAGTGCTAGAGGAGCGTCTCGCAATGAGCAGTTCTTC CSARGASRNEQFF TRBV20-1 . TRBJ2-1 .
TGTGCCAGCAGTCCCAGACTAGCGGGAAAAGAGACCCAGTACTTC CASSPRLAGKETQYF TRBV28 TRBD2 TRBJ2-5 many
TGTGCCAGCAGCTCCTGGACAGCCTCTGGAAACACCATATATTTT CASSSWTASGNTIYF TRBV7-9 . TRBJ1-3 .
TGTGCCAGCAGCCCCCGGTTCACGGGTAGCAATCAGCCCCAGCATTTT CASSPRFTGSNQPQHF TRBV12-3/TRBV12-4 . TRBJ1-5 .
TGTGCCAGCAGTTATGACGGTGGACGGGGGGCAACCTATGGCTACACCTTC CASSYDGGRGATYGYTF TRBV6-5 . TRBJ1-2 many
TGCAGCGTTGATGAGATGTTGGGACAGGGGTGGGGCTACACCTTC CSVDEMLGQGWGYTF TRBV29-1 TRBD1 TRBJ1-2 many
TGCGCCAGCAGCCTAAGACTAGCGGGAGAAGAGACCAAGTACTTC CASSLRLAGEETKYF TRBV7-9 TRBD2 TRBJ2-5 .
TGTGCCTGGAAGGGAGACAGGGATAATCAGCCCCAGCATTTT CAWKGDRDNQPQHF TRBV30 TRBD1 TRBJ1-5 few